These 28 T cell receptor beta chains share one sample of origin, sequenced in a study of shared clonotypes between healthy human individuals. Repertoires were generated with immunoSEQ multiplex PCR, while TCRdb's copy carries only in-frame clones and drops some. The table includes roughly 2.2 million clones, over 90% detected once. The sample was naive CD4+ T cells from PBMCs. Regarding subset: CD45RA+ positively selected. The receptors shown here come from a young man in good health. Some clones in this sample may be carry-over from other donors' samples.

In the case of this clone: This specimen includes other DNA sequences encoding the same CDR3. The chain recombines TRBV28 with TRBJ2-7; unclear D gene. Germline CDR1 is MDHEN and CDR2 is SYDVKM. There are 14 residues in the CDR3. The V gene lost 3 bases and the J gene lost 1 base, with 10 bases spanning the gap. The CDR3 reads CASSFGGSSYEQYF. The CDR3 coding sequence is TGTGCCAGCAGTTTCGGTGGCAGTTCCTACGAGCAGTACTTC.

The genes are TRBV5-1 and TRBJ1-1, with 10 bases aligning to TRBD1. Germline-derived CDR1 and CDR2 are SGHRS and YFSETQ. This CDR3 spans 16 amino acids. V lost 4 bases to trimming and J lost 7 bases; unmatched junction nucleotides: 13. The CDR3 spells CASSLGTGVQEGEAFF. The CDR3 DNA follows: TGCGCCAGCAGCCTGGGGACAGGGGTACAAGAGGGTGAAGCTTTCTTT.

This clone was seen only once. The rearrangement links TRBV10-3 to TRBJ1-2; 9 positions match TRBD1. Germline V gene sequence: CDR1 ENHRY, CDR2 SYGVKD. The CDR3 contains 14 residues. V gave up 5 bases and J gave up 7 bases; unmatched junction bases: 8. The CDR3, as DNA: TGTGCCATCAGTCCGGGACAGGGTTTGGGTGGCTACACCTTC. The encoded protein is CAISPGQGLGGYTF.

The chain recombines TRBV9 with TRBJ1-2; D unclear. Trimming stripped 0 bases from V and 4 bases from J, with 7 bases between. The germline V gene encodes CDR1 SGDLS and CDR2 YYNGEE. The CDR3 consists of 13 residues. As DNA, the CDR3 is TGTGCCAGCAGCGTAGCAGCCAGCTATGGCTACACCTTC. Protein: CASSVAASYGYTF.

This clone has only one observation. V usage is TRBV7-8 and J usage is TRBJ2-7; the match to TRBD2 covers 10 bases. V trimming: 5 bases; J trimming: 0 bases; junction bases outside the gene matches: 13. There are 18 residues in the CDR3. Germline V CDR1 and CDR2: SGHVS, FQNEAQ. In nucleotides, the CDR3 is TGTGCCAGCAGCAGAGCTCTTACTAGCGGGATGGGCTCCTACGAGCAGTACTTC. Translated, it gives CASSRALTSGMGSYEQYF.

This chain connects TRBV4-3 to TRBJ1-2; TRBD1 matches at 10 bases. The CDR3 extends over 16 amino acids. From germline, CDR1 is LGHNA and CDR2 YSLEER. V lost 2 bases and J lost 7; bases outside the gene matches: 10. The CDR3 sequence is CASSQQPRQGASGYTF. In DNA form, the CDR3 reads TGCGCCAGCAGCCAACAACCGAGACAGGGGGCAAGTGGCTACACCTTC.

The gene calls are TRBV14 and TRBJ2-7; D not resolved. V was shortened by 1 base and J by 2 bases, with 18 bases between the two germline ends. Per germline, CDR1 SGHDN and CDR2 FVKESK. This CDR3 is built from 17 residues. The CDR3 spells CASSQVAAYYPPYEQYF. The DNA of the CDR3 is TGTGCCAGCAGCCAAGTCGCGGCGTATTACCCTCCCTACGAGCAGTACTTC.

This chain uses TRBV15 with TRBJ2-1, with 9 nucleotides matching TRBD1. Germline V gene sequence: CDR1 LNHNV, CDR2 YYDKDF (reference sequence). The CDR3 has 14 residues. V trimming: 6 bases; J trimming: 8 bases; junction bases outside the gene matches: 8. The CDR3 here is CATSLGQGIDEQFF. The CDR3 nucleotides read TGTGCCACCAGTCTGGGACAGGGTATCGATGAGCAGTTCTTC.

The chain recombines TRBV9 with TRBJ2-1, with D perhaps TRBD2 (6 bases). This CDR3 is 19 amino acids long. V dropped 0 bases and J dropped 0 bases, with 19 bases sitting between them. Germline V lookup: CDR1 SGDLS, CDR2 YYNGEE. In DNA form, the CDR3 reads TGTGCCAGCAGCGTAGGAGGGGCTCTAGCGTTGAGCTCCTACAATGAGCAGTTCTTC. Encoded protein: CASSVGGALALSSYNEQFF.

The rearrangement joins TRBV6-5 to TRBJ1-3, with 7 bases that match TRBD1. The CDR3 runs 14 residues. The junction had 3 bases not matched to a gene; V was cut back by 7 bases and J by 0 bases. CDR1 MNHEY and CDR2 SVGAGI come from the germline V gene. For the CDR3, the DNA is TGTGCCAGCATGGACAGGAACTCTGGAAACACCATATATTTT. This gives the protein CASMDRNSGNTIYF.

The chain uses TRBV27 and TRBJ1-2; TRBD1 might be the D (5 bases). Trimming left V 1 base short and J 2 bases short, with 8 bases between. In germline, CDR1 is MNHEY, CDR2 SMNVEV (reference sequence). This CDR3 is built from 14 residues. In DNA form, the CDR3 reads TGTGCCAGCAGTTTATTGGCAGGGAACTATGGCTACACCTTC. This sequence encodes CASSLLAGNYGYTF.

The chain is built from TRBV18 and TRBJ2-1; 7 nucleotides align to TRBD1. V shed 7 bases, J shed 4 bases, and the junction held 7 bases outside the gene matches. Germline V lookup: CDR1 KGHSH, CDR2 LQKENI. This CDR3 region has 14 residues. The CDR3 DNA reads TGTGCCAGCTTGAGGGACAGACAGTACAATGAGCAGTTCTTC. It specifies CASLRDRQYNEQFF.

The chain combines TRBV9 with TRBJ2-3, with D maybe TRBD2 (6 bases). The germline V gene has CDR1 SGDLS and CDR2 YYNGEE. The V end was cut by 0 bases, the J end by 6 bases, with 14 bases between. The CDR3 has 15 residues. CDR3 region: CASSVAPQREDTQYF. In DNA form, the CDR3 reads TGTGCCAGCAGCGTAGCTCCTCAACGGGAGGATACGCAGTATTTT.

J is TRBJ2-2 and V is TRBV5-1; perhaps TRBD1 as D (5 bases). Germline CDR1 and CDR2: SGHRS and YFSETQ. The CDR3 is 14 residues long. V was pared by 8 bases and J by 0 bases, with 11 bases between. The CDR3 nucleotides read TGCGCCAGTACGCCAGGGACGAACACCGGGGAGCTGTTTTTT. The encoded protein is CASTPGTNTGELFF.

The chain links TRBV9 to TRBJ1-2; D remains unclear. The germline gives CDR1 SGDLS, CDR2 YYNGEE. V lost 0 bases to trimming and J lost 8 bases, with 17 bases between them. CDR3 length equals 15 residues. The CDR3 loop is CASSVATWTQPGYTF. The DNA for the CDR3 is TGTGCCAGCAGCGTAGCTACCTGGACGCAGCCCGGCTACACCTTC. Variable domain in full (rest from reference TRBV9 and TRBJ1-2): DSGVTQTPKHLITATGQRVTLRCSPRSGDLSVYWYQQSLDQGLQFLIQYYNGEERAKGNILERFSAQQFPDLHSELNLSSLELGDSALYFCASSVATWTQPGYTFGSGTRLTVV.

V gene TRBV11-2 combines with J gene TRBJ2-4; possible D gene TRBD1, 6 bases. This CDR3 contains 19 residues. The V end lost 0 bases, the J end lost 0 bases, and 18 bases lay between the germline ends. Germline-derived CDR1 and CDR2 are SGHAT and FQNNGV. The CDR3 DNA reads TGTGCCAGCAGCTTAGATCCGACAGGTGTTAAATTAGCCAAAAACATTCAGTACTTC. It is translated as CASSLDPTGVKLAKNIQYF. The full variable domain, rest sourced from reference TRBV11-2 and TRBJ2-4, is EAGVAQSPRYKIIEKRQSVAFWCNPISGHATLYWYQQILGQGPKLLIQFQNNGVVDDSQLPKDRFSAERLKGVDSTLKIQPAKLEDSAVYLCASSLDPTGVKLAKNIQYFGAGTRLSVL.

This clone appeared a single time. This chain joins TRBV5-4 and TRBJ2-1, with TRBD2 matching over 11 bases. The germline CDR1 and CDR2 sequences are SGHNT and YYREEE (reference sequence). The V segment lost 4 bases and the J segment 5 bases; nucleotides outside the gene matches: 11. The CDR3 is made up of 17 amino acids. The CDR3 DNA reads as TGTGCCAGCAGCATACGGACTAGCGGGTTCCCCCACAATGAGCAGTTCTTC. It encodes CASSIRTSGFPHNEQFF.

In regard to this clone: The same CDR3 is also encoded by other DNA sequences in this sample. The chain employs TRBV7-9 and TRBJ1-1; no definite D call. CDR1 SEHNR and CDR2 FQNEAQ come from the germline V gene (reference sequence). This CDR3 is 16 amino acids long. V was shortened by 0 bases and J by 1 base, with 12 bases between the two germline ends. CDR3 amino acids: CASSLAIPGENTEAFF. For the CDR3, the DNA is TGTGCCAGCAGCTTAGCCATTCCGGGTGAGAACACTGAAGCTTTCTTT.

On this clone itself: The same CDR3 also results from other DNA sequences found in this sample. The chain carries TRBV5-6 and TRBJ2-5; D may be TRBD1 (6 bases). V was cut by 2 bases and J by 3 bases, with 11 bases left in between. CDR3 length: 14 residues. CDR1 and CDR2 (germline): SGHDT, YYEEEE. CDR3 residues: CASSLGPGEETQYF. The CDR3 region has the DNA TGTGCCAGCAGCTTAGGGCCAGGGGAAGAGACCCAGTACTTC.

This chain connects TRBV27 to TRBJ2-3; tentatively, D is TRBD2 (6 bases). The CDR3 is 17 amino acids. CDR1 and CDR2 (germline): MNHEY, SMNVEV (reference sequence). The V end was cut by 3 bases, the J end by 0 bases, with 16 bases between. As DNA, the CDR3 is TGTGCCAGCAGTTTTCGTGGGACTGGGGCTAGCACAGATACGCAGTATTTT. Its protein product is CASSFRGTGASTDTQYF.

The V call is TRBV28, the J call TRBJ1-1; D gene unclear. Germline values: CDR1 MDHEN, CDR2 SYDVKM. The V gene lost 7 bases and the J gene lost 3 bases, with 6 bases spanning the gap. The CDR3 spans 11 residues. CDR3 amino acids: CASTLDTEAFF. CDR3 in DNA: TGTGCCAGCACCCTGGACACTGAAGCTTTCTTT.

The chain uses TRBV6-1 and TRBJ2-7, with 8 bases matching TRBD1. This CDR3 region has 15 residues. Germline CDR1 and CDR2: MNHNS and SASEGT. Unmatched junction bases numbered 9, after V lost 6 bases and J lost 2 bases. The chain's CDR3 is CASRTGAGSAYEQYF. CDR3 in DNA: TGTGCCAGCAGGACAGGGGCAGGGAGCGCCTACGAGCAGTACTTC.

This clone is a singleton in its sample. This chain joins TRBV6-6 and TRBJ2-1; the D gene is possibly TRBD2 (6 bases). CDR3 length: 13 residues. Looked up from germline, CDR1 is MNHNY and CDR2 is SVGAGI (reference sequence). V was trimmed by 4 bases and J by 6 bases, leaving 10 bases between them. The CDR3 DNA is TGTGCCAGCAGTTTGGAGGGGTTCAATGAGCAGTTCTTC. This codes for CASSLEGFNEQFF.

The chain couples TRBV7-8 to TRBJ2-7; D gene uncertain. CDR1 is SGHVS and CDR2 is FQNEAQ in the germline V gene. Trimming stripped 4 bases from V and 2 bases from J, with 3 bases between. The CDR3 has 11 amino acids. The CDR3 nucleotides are TGTGCCAGCAGCTCGACCTACGAGCAGTACTTC. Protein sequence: CASSSTYEQYF.

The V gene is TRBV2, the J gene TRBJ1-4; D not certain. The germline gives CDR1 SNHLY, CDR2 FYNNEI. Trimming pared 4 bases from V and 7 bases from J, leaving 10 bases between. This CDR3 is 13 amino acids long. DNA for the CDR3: TGTGCCAGCAGTGTGCGGGTGGCTGAAAAACTGTTTTTT. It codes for CASSVRVAEKLFF.

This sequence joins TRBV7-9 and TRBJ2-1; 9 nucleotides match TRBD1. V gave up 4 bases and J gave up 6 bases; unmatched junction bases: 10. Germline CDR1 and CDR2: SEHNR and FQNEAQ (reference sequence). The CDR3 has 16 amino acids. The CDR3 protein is CASSYIRDREGNEQFF. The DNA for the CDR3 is TGTGCCAGCAGCTATATCCGGGACAGGGAGGGCAATGAGCAGTTCTTC.

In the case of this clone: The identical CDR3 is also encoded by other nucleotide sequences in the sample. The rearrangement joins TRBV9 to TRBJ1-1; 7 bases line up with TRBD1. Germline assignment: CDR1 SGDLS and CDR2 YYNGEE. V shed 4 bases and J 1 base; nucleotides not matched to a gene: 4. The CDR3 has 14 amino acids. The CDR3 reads CASSPTGANTEAFF. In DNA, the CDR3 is TGTGCCAGCAGCCCTACAGGGGCGAACACTGAAGCTTTCTTT.

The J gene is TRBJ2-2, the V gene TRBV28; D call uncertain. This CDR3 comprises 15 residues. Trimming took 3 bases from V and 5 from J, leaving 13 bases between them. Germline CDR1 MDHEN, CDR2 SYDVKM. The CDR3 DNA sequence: TGTGCCAGCAGTTTCCGAGAAGGTGGAACCGGGGAGCTGTTTTTT. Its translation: CASSFREGGTGELFF.